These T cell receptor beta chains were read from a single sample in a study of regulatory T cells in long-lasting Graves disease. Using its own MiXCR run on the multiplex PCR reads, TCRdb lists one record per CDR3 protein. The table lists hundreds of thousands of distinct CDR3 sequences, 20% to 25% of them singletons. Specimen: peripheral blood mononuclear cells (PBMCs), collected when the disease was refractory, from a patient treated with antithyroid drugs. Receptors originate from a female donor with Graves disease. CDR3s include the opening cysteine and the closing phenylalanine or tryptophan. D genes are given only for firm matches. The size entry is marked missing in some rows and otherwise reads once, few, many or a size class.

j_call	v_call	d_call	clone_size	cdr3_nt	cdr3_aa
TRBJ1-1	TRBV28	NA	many	TGTGCCAGCAGTTCCGTATATGAGAACACTGAAGCTTTCTTT	CASSSVYENTEAFF
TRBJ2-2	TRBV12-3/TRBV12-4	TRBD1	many	TGTGCCAGCAGTTTAGGCCTGGGACAGGGTACCGGGGAGCTGTTTTTT	CASSLGLGQGTGELFF
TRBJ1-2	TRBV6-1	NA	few	TGTGCCAGCAGTGAAGCGAATCGGAGGCGACGGGGCTACACCTTC	CASSEANRRRRGYTF
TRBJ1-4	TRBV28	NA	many	TGTGCCAGCAGCTGGGGTGCAACTAATGAAAAACTGTTTTTT	CASSWGATNEKLFF
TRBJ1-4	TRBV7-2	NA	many	TGTGCCAGCAGCTGGCGGGGGGGGATTAATGAAAAACTGTTTTTT	CASSWRGGINEKLFF
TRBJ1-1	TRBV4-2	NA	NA	TGTGCCAGCAGCCAATCTCTTCGGATGAACACTGAAGCTTTCTTT	CASSQSLRMNTEAFF
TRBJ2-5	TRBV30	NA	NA	TGTGCCTGGAGTTTGGGGGGTAGGGAGACCCAGTACTTC	CAWSLGGRETQYF
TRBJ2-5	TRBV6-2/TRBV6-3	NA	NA	TGTGCCAGCAGTCACCTCCAACGGGAAGAAGAGACCCAGTACTTC	CASSHLQREEETQYF
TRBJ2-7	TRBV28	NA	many	TGTGCCAGCCGCGCACTTGTTTCATCCTACGAGCAGTACTTC	CASRALVSSYEQYF
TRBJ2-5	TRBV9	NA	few	TGTGCCAGCAGCGTAGAGCCCGGCCAGGAGACCCAGTACTTC	CASSVEPGQETQYF
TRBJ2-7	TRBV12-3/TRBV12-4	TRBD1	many	TGTGCCAGCAGCGGACAGGTTTTCGAGTACGAGCAGTACTTC	CASSGQVFEYEQYF
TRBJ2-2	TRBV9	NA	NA	TGTGCCAGCAGCGTAGTTTTTCAGCACGGGGAGCTGTTTTTT	CASSVVFQHGELFF
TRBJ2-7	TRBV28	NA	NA	TGTGCCAGCAGTTCGGGACCCGGCGAGCAGTACTTC	CASSSGPGEQYF
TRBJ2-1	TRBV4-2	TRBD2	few	TGTGCCAGCGAGAATTCCGGACTAGCGGGAGTTGAGCAGTTCTTC	CASENSGLAGVEQFF
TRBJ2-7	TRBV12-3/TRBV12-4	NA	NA	TGTGCCAGCAGTCGGGGGGGACAGTTCTACGAGCAGTACTTC	CASSRGGQFYEQYF
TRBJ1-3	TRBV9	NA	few	TGTGCCAGCAGCCCCCGGGCCGGAAACACCATATATTTT	CASSPRAGNTIYF
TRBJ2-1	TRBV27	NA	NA	TGTGCCAGCAGTTTAAATGAACAGGGCTGGGGGCAGTTCTTC	CASSLNEQGWGQFF
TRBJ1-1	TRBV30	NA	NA	TGTGCCTGGAGTCACCCTGGAGGGGGGTCTGAAGCTTTCTTT	CAWSHPGGGSEAFF
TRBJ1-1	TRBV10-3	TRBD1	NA	TGTGCCATCAGTGAGTACCCGGCAGGGGGCACTGAAGCTTTCTTT	CAISEYPAGGTEAFF
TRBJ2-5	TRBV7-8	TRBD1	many	TGTGCCAGCAGCTTAGGACAGGGGGCACAAGAGACCCAGTACTTC	CASSLGQGAQETQYF
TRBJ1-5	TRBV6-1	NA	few	TGTGCCAGTTCTTGGTCCGGGCCGCCTGTCCAGCCCCAGCATTTT	CASSWSGPPVQPQHF
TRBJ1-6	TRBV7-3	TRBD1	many	TGTGCCAGCAGCTTTGGACAGGTTAATTCACCCCTCCACTTT	CASSFGQVNSPLHF
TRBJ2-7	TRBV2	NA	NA	TGTGCCAGCAGTGAAGGGAAGGCGATCTCCTACGAGCAGTACTTC	CASSEGKAISYEQYF